Detailed here is one T cell receptor beta chain. Its antigen is unidentified. The study ran its PCR with 60 Vbeta and 13 Jbeta primers. Produced via immunoSEQ multiplex PCR; TCRdb's table is partial and in-frame only. The data show about 140,000 clones, 80% seen once. The data are from a study of cytomegalovirus exposure and HLA in healthy donors. Study context: The roughly 120 million unique TCR beta sequences, from 150 million to 200 million T cells, were found by an earlier analysis.

This CDR3 is built from 14 residues. The germline V gene has CDR1 SEHNR and CDR2 FQNEAQ (reference sequence). V lost 1 base and J 8 bases, leaving 14 bases between the germline ends. Study observations and caveats: A later analysis linked a missense variant in DCLRE1C to the trimming of TCR beta V and J genes. Earlier results showed most TCR beta V segments being productive about 90% or about 30% of the time.

The clonotype was recovered from a female donor in good health and CMV-seronegative. Input material: PBMCs. This sequence joins TRBV7-9 and TRBJ1-1; perhaps TRBD1 as D (5 bases). The CDR3 bases are TGTGCCAGCAGCTTAGAATACGGACACGACGAAGCTTTCTTT. Amino acids: CASSLEYGHDEAFF.